These T cell receptor beta chains were read from a single sample in a study of cytomegalovirus exposure and HLA in healthy donors. Assay: immunoSEQ multiplex PCR; the TCRdb copy retains only in-frame clones and omits some. The sample records 150,000 to 200,000 clones, 80% to 85% being singletons. The sequencing input was PBMCs. The receptors shown here come from a woman in her late teens or twenties in good health and CMV-seropositive. Both conserved end residues are part of each CDR3. The D gene is left open where the match is weak. The listing skips clone size in some rows; elsewhere it reads once, few, many or a size class.

v_call	j_call	clone_size	d_call	cdr3_aa	cdr3_nt
TRBV5-1	TRBJ2-5	NA	TRBD2	CASSLLASGGQETQYF	TGCGCCAGCAGCTTGTTGGCTAGCGGGGGCCAAGAGACCCAGTACTTC
TRBV5-1	TRBJ2-5	NA	TRBD2	CASSLLASGEQETQYF	TGCGCCAGCAGCTTGTTGGCTAGCGGGGAACAAGAGACCCAGTACTTC
TRBV7-2	TRBJ2-5	NA	TRBD2	CASSLGLAGGLQETQYF	TGTGCCAGCAGCTTAGGGCTAGCGGGGGGCCTCCAAGAGACCCAGTACTTC
TRBV15	TRBJ2-5	NA	NA	CATSRGGQQETQYF	TGTGCCACCAGCAGAGGCGGGCAGCAAGAGACCCAGTACTTC
TRBV18	TRBJ1-5	NA	TRBD1	CASRGTGSGNQPQHF	TGTGCCAGCCGAGGGACAGGGAGTGGGAATCAGCCCCAGCATTTT
TRBV7-2	TRBJ2-3	NA	TRBD1	CASSPGGTTDTQYF	TGTGCCAGCAGCCCAGGGGGAACCACAGATACGCAGTATTTT
TRBV7-3	TRBJ2-2	few	TRBD2	CASSLRAGGEGENTGELFF	TGTGCCAGCAGCTTACGAGCCGGCGGGGAGGGCGAGAACACCGGGGAGCTGTTTTTT
TRBV5-1	TRBJ1-6	once	TRBD1	CASSLGTGGSNSPLHF	TGCGCCAGCAGCTTGGGGACAGGGGGCAGTAATTCACCCCTCCACTTT
TRBV14	TRBJ2-1	NA	NA	CASSGGTAAWDEQFF	TGTGCCAGCAGCGGGGGGACGGCGGCCTGGGATGAGCAGTTCTTC
TRBV2	TRBJ2-1	NA	TRBD2	CASSAISGAYNEQFF	TGTGCCAGCAGTGCGATTAGCGGGGCCTACAATGAGCAGTTCTTC
TRBV19	TRBJ1-2	NA	NA	CASLEGQPPYGYTF	TGTGCCAGTCTCGAGGGACAACCCCCCTATGGCTACACCTTC
TRBV5-4	TRBJ1-2	NA	NA	CASSRGGNYGYTF	TGTGCCAGCAGCCGGGGGGGGAACTATGGCTACACCTTC
TRBV2	TRBJ2-7	NA	NA	CASHRDTLYEQYF	TGTGCCAGCCACCGGGACACCCTCTACGAGCAGTACTTC
TRBV5-1	TRBJ2-7	NA	TRBD2	CASSLEPAGGDHEQYF	TGCGCCAGCAGCTTGGAACCAGCGGGGGGGGACCACGAGCAGTACTTC
TRBV6-5	TRBJ2-7	NA	NA	CALGLERTLYEQYF	TGTGCCCTGGGACTCGAACGCACCCTCTACGAGCAGTACTTC
TRBV6-1	TRBJ1-6	NA	NA	CASSELLTGLSNSPLHF	TGTGCCAGCAGTGAACTACTGACAGGTTTGTCGAATTCACCCCTCCACTTT
TRBV6-4	TRBJ2-6	NA	NA	CASSPGPGTGANGLTF	TGTGCCAGCAGCCCCGGCCCAGGGACTGGGGCCAACGGCCTGACTTTC
TRBV30	TRBJ1-2	NA	NA	CAFRDILNDYGYTF	TGTGCCTTTCGGGACATCCTAAATGACTATGGCTACACCTTC
TRBV27	TRBJ2-7	NA	TRBD2	CASSFGRGGGNEQYF	TGTGCCAGCAGTTTTGGTCGCGGGGGTGGAAACGAGCAGTACTTC
TRBV11-2	TRBJ2-1	few	NA	CASSLNSGGYNEQFF	TGTGCCAGCAGCTTAAATTCCGGGGGTTACAATGAGCAGTTCTTC
TRBV5-4	TRBJ2-3	NA	NA	CASTLAGTDTQYF	TGTGCCAGCACACTGGCGGGTACAGATACGCAGTATTTT
TRBV5-1	TRBJ1-1	once	NA	CASSWGGVNTEAFF	TGCGCCAGCAGCTGGGGGGGCGTGAACACTGAAGCTTTCTTT
TRBV15	TRBJ2-7	NA	NA	CATSRDRGEQYF	TGTGCCACCAGCAGAGACCGCGGCGAGCAGTACTTC
TRBV5-4	TRBJ1-6	NA	NA	CASSLDPSSSYNSPLHF	TGTGCCAGCAGCTTGGACCCTTCGAGCTCCTATAATTCACCCCTCCACTTT
TRBV6-6	TRBJ1-3	NA	NA	CASSLQGLLSGNTIYF	TGTGCCAGCAGTCTCCAGGGCCTACTCTCTGGAAACACCATATATTTT
TRBV19	TRBJ1-4	few	TRBD1	CASSMDRITNEKLFF	TGTGCCAGTAGTATGGACAGGATAACTAATGAAAAACTGTTTTTT
TRBV2	TRBJ2-7	NA	NA	CASKGGPYEQYF	TGTGCCAGCAAGGGAGGCCCCTACGAGCAGTACTTC
TRBV7-2	TRBJ1-1	once	NA	CASSPIPRGNTEAFF	TGTGCCAGCAGCCCTATCCCCCGGGGGAACACTGAAGCTTTCTTT
TRBV18	TRBJ1-5	few	NA	CASSPTPSPDQPQHF	TGTGCCAGCTCACCAACACCTAGCCCAGATCAGCCCCAGCATTTT
TRBV9	TRBJ1-4	NA	NA	CVSSVNGGEEKLFF	TGTGTCAGCAGCGTAAACGGGGGAGAGGAAAAACTGTTTTTT
TRBV7-9	TRBJ1-1	NA	NA	CASSLMGGDTEAFF	TGTGCCAGCAGCTTAATGGGAGGAGACACTGAAGCTTTCTTT
TRBV7-9	TRBJ1-1	NA	NA	CASSLNIEAFF	TGTGCCAGCAGCTTAAATATTGAAGCTTTCTTT
TRBV11-3	TRBJ2-3	NA	NA	CASSPSRGADTQYF	TGTGCCAGCAGCCCCTCCCGCGGGGCAGATACGCAGTATTTT
TRBV11-2	TRBJ1-2	NA	NA	CASSPSSTHYGYTF	TGTGCCAGCAGCCCGTCGAGTACGCACTATGGCTACACCTTC
TRBV10-3	TRBJ2-5	NA	NA	CANQRTAQETQYF	TGTGCCAATCAGCGGACAGCTCAAGAGACCCAGTACTTC
TRBV19	TRBJ2-1	NA	TRBD2	CASSLAGTYNEQFF	TGTGCCAGCTCGTTAGCGGGGACCTACAATGAGCAGTTCTTC
TRBV6-5	TRBJ2-2	NA	NA	CASSYSRTGELFF	TGTGCCAGCAGTTACTCCAGGACCGGGGAGCTGTTTTTT
TRBV4-1	TRBJ1-1	NA	NA	CASSQGLGTEAFF	TGCGCCAGCAGCCAAGGACTTGGCACTGAAGCTTTCTTT
TRBV21-1	TRBJ1-6	NA	NA	CASSRDRDTEDNSPLHF	TGTGCCAGCAGCAGGGACAGGGACACCGAAGATAATTCACCCCTCCACTTT
TRBV7-6	TRBJ2-5	NA	NA	CASSLGWGTQETQYF	TGTGCCAGCAGCTTAGGATGGGGCACCCAAGAGACCCAGTACTTC
TRBV2	TRBJ1-4	NA	NA	CASRDGTTGNEKLFF	TGTGCCAGCAGGGACGGGACAACAGGAAATGAAAAACTGTTTTTT
TRBV6-5	TRBJ1-1	NA	NA	CASSYYGGGAATEAFF	TGTGCCAGCAGTTACTACGGCGGGGGCGCGGCCACTGAAGCTTTCTTT
TRBV9	TRBJ1-3	NA	TRBD1	CASGTGVGNSGNTIYF	TGTGCCAGCGGGACAGGGGTTGGTAACTCTGGAAACACCATATATTTT
TRBV30	TRBJ1-1	few	NA	CAGSGRTSEAFF	TGTGCCGGGTCTGGCCGGACTTCTGAAGCTTTCTTT
TRBV7-9	TRBJ2-5	few	NA	CASSLETGAVKTQYF	TGTGCCAGCAGCCTAGAGACGGGAGCTGTGAAGACCCAGTACTTC
TRBV5-3	TRBJ2-3	NA	TRBD2	CARCSRGASDTQYF	TGTGCCAGGTGTTCGCGGGGGGCTTCAGATACGCAGTATTTT
TRBV28	TRBJ1-4	once	NA	CASSQRGEKLFF	TGTGCCAGCTCCCAACGGGGTGAAAAACTGTTTTTT